The 11 T cell receptor beta chains below all came from one sample that was sequenced in a study of T cell clonality in common variable immunodeficiency. Broader study findings: In common variable immunodeficiency, TCR beta chains reportedly carried fewer deletions and N-nucleotide insertions.

Sequencing used immunoSEQ multiplex PCR; TCRdb keeps in-frame clones, though not all of them. The specimen gives about 7,000 clones without singletons; the ten biggest hold about 20%. The antigens of these receptors remain unknown. Input material: peripheral blood mononuclear cells. These receptor sequences come from a human donor with common variable immunodeficiency.

This clone was observed a few times. The CDR3 is cut off 3 residues early in the read; its end comes from the germline J gene. This chain joins TRBV19 and TRBJ2-7; no definite D call. This CDR3 has 14 amino acids. Trimming left V 6 bases short and J 1 base short, with 13 bases between. Germline CDR1 LNHDA, CDR2 SQIVND (reference sequence). The sequenced part of the CDR3 DNA is TGTGCCAGTAGGTTGAGTAGAGAATCCTACGAG. Amino acid sequence: CASRLSRESYE. The whole CDR3 region reads CASRLSRESYEQYF.

This clone was seen a handful of times. The CDR3 goes on 3 residues after the read ends, and that part is filled in from the germline J gene. The chain recombines TRBV19 with TRBJ1-2; D possibly corresponds to TRBD1 (5 bases). The V end was cut by 1 base, the J end by 4 bases, with 7 bases between. The CDR3 runs to 13 residues. CDR1 and CDR2 from the germline V gene are LNHDA and SQIVND (reference sequence). This CDR3 is CASSIGRGYGYTF. Partial CDR3 DNA: TGTGCCAGTAGTATAGGAAGGGGCTATGGC. Full variable domain (rest looked up from reference TRBV19 and TRBJ1-2): DGGITQSPKYLFRKEGQNVTLSCEQNLNHDAMYWYRQDPGQGLRLIYYSQIVNDFQKGDIAEGYSVSREKKESFPLTVTSAQKNPTAFYLCASSIGRGYGYTFGSGTRLTVV.

This clone was seen only a few times. Read coverage stops 3 residues before the CDR3 terminus; the germline J gene supplies the remainder. J is TRBJ2-7 and V is TRBV19, with 10 positions matching TRBD1. CDR3 length: 14 residues. CDR1 is LNHDA and CDR2 is SQIVND in the germline V gene (reference sequence). J was trimmed by 4 bases and V by 9 bases; bases with no gene match: 9. The CDR3 spells CASSAPGQGYEQYF. The covered CDR3 bases are TGTGCCAGCTCCGCCCCGGGACAGGGGTACGAG.

Turning to this clone: The CDR3 end falls 3 residues outside the read, so it is completed with the germline J gene. The chain links TRBV2 to TRBJ2-5; unclear D gene. The CDR3 extends over 13 amino acids. CDR1 is SNHLY, CDR2 FYNNEI, per germline. Trimming removed 2 bases from V and 5 bases from J, with 9 bases in between. The CDR3 DNA, read in part, is TGTGCCAGCAGTGAACGCAGGATGGAGACC. Its translation is CASSERRMET. The full-length CDR3 reads as CASSERRMETQYF.

This clone was counted ten times or more. Read coverage stops 3 residues before the CDR3 terminus; the germline J gene supplies the remainder. The genes are TRBV2 and TRBJ2-1, with TRBD2 identical over 11 bases. CDR3 size: 14 residues. Germline CDR1 SNHLY, CDR2 FYNNEI. The V gene end was trimmed by 8 bases and the J gene end by 5 bases; junction bases not matched to a gene: 5. The sequenced CDR3 bases are TGTGCCAGCCTAGCGGGGGGTCAAGACAATGAG. It yields the protein CASLAGGQDNE. The whole CDR3 reads CASLAGGQDNEQFF. Together with reference TRBV2 and TRBJ2-1, the CDR3 gives the full variable domain: EPEVTQTPSHQVTQMGQEVILRCVPISNHLYFYWYRQILGQKVEFLVSFYNNEISEKSEIFDDQFSVERPDGSNFTLKIRSTKLEDSAMYFCASLAGGQDNEQFFGPGTRLTVL.

With respect to this clone: The CDR3 goes on 3 residues after the read ends, and that part is filled in from the germline J gene. The V and J genes are TRBV19 and TRBJ1-1; 10 nucleotides agree with TRBD1. Germline V gives CDR1 LNHDA, CDR2 SQIVND (reference sequence). The V gene end was trimmed by 7 bases and the J gene end by 7 bases; junction bases not matched to a gene: 12. This CDR3 has 15 amino acids. The part of the CDR3 DNA that was read is TGTGCCAGTACCCTACAGGGACAGGGGCTACTTGAA. Its translation is CASTLQGQGLLE. The full-length CDR3 reads as CASTLQGQGLLEAFF.

Note on this clone: The read ends 3 residues shy of where the CDR3 ends; the end is completed using the germline J gene. V and J are TRBV5-6 and TRBJ1-4; D possibly corresponds to TRBD1 (6 bases). V lost 0 bases, J lost 7 bases, and 10 bases lay in between. The CDR3 spans 14 residues. The V gene's germline CDR1 is SGHDT and CDR2 YYEEEE. The CDR3 sequence is CASSLGQGSEKLFF. CDR3 DNA (partial): TGTGCCAGCAGCTTGGGTCAGGGGAGTGAAAAA.

This clone was counted between two and nine times. The read halts 3 residues ahead of the CDR3 end, with the missing end drawn from the germline J gene. The rearrangement links TRBV7-2 to TRBJ1-4; D may be TRBD1 (5 bases). Germline CDR1 and CDR2: SGHTA and FQGNSA. Trimming left V 3 bases short and J 6 bases short, with 11 bases between. The CDR3 extends over 14 amino acids. The CDR3 reads CASSFYGGDEKLFF. The CDR3 bases that were read are TGTGCCAGCAGCTTTTACGGGGGAGATGAAAAA.

This clone was detected only a few times. The read halts 3 residues ahead of the CDR3 end, with the missing end drawn from the germline J gene. V usage is TRBV19 and J usage is TRBJ2-5; 11 nucleotides line up with TRBD2. Germline V gives CDR1 LNHDA, CDR2 SQIVND (reference sequence). V was clipped by 11 bases and J by 4 bases; unmatched bases: 6. The CDR3 runs 13 residues. The CDR3 reads CAVGTSGLETQYF. Partial CDR3 DNA: TGTGCCGTCGGGACTAGCGGTTTAGAGACC.

This clone has ten or more counts. The DNA ends 3 residues before the CDR3 does, and the rest of the CDR3 is filled in from the germline J gene. This rearrangement joins TRBV20-1 to TRBJ2-7; 7 bases are shared with TRBD2. Unmatched junction bases numbered 8, after V lost 6 bases and J lost 3 bases. Germline values: CDR1 DFQATT, CDR2 SNEGSKA (reference sequence). This CDR3 contains 13 residues. The CDR3 DNA, read in part, is TGCAGTGCCACTCGGGGGGTTAACTACGAG. This gives the protein CSATRGVNYE. Given in full, the CDR3 is CSATRGVNYEQYF.

On this clone: The read comes to an end 3 residues before the CDR3 does, leaving the germline J gene to fill in the end. The chain uses TRBV11-3 and TRBJ2-1; D remains unclear. Germline V gene sequence: CDR1 SGHNT, CDR2 YENEEA. V was trimmed by 3 bases and J by 2 bases, leaving 8 bases between them. This CDR3 region has 14 residues. This chain's CDR3 is CASSFGRTYNEQFF. The covered CDR3 bases are TGTGCCAGCAGCTTTGGGCGAACCTACAATGAG. The full variable domain, completed using reference TRBV11-3 and TRBJ2-1, is EAGVVQSPRYKIIEKKQPVAFWCNPISGHNTLYWYLQNLGQGPELLIRYENEEAVDDSQLPKDRFSAERLKGVDSTLKIQPAELGDSAVYLCASSFGRTYNEQFFGPGTRLTVL.